Here is one T cell receptor (beta chain) with its context. Antigen unknown. Here immunoSEQ multiplex PCR was the method, and the copy in TCRdb shows in-frame clones only, minus some. The top ten hold about 6.6% of the sample, which has 90,000 to 120,000 clones, about 90% seen once. These data come from a study of T cell responses to AZD1222 COVID-19 vaccine. Whole-study results and caveats: Reports indicate that nearly half of spike-specific TCRs are directed at unmutated variant regions. Researchers took repertoire samples only after the peak T cell response had come. Donors were largely white British and mainly female; clonal diversity was possibly underestimated.

Specimen: peripheral blood, collected 28 days after the second AZD1222 dose. This sequence was found in an adult who received the AZD1222 COVID-19 vaccine.

CDR3: CAISGTGTSGYEQYF. The CDR3 DNA reads TGTGCCATCAGTGGGACCGGGACTAGCGGCTACGAGCAGTACTTC. V and J are TRBV10-3 and TRBJ2-7; 11 bases match TRBD2. V was clipped by 4 bases and J by 3 bases; unmatched bases: 5. The CDR3 totals 15 residues. Germline V gene data show CDR1 as ENHRY and CDR2 as SYGVKD.